Described below is a single TCR beta chain sequence and its context. It has no known antigen specificity. Within one base of it there is no much larger clone, and no base qualities were kept. The data originate from a study of T cell repertoires in cytomegalovirus infection (dated by TCRdb to between 2017 and 2020). With regard to the full study: Recently identified HLA-C-restricted CMV epitopes, whose presentation resists viral immunomodulation, were targeted by peptide stimulations together with well-studied HLA-B-restricted epitopes. Because public TCR beta signatures pointed to carriage of CMV infection together with the matching HLA type, the HLA type of each donor mattered for the analysis. Study-wide conclusions, independent of this receptor: The ex vivo response was dominated by HLA-C-restricted CMV-specific TCR beta clonotypes, which also provided the single most frequent clonotype in two of eight donors. Carriers of CMV infection plus the relevant HLA type were discriminated by the cumulative frequency of public TCR beta family members in the study cohort and in an independent approximately 340-donor cohort.

For sequencing, an Illumina HiSeq 1500 was employed. The public reads were quality trimmed at Q25 with fastp and then assembled into clones with MiXCR by TCRdb, keeping productive beta chains. Each CDR3 protein appears once, grouped with its most common genes and DNA. Across this sample there are about 890,000 distinct CDR3 sequences, with 25% to 40% seen only once. The top ten clonotypes cover 13% of the sample. The sample's treatment or condition label, in plain terms: in vitro stimulation with specific CMV peptide epitopes to enrich CMV-specific T cells. The CDR3 sequence holds 15 residues, the cysteine and phenylalanine included. The retained sequence is limited to the CDR3, 45 bases, with the frame set at the first base. V loses 8 bases at its end and J loses 1 base; junction bases beyond the gene matches: 7.

In this chain, TRBV12-3 or TRBV12-4 is recombined with TRBJ1-1; the central 10 bases match TRBD1. The TCR was taken from a human donor in good health (CMV status not recorded). Some clones in this sample may be carry-over from other donors' samples. The material was cultured CD8+ T cells from PBMCs, obtained from culture after CMV antigen stimulation. DNA sequence: TGTGCCAGCGGCTTGGGGACAGGGGCGAACACTGAAGCTTTCTTT. This encodes CASGLGTGANTEAFF.